One and the same sample provided the 7 T cell receptor beta chains below, sequenced in a study of molecular identifiers for immune sequencing clone quantification. One entry per CDR3 protein results from TCRdb running MiXCR on the PCR reads. Among approximately 680,000 distinct CDR3 sequences listed, 25% were seen once. Material for sequencing was naive CD8+ T cells from blood, with Jurkat cell RNA spiked in. As to subset: FACS-sorted CD8+CD4-CCR7+CD45RA+ naive T cells. The receptors originated from a human donor in good health. Some libraries in this study had Jurkat cell RNA spiked in.

This clonotype was counted at least ten times. The chain is built from TRBV4-3 and TRBJ2-3; no definite D call. The V end lost 4 bases, the J end lost 4 bases, and 15 bases lay between the germline ends. Germline CDR1 LGHNA, CDR2 YSLEER. The CDR3 length is 15 residues. In DNA, the CDR3 is TGCGCCAGCAGCCCCGTGTACCTTGGTGCAGATACGCAGTATTTT. This encodes CASSPVYLGADTQYF.

This clonotype was recorded a few times. The J gene is TRBJ1-1, the V gene TRBV4-1; D remains unclear. With 2 bases removed from V and 3 bases from J, the gap between germline ends came to 4 bases. The CDR3 is made up of 12 amino acids. Germline V CDR1 and CDR2: MGHRA, YSYEKL. In nucleotides, the CDR3 is TGCGCCAGCAGCCAATTAGACACTGAAGCTTTCTTT. This translates into CASSQLDTEAFF.

As for this clonotype: The junction departs from the called germline gene at one end, perhaps through a read error. V and J are TRBV4-3 and TRBJ2-7; tentatively, D is TRBD2 (5 bases). The CDR3 is 16 amino acids. Germline V CDR1 and CDR2: LGHNA, YSLEER. CDR3 DNA sequence: TGCGCCCGCAGCCCCGCCCGCGGGCGTACGTCCTACGCGCAGTACTTC. It is translated as CARSPARGRTSYAQYF.

A few counts support this clonotype. The J gene is TRBJ2-7, the V gene TRBV27; possible D gene TRBD2, 6 bases. Germline CDR1 MNHEY, CDR2 SMNVEV (reference sequence). The CDR3 has 14 amino acids. With 8 bases removed from V and 4 bases from J, the gap between germline ends came to 18 bases. The CDR3 spells CASGFGGPRYEQYF. CDR3 DNA sequence: TGTGCCAGCGGATTTGGAGGGCCGAGATACGAGCAGTACTTC.

Regarding this clonotype: One junction end does not reproduce the germline sequence, and a read error may be involved. The genes are TRBV5-6 and TRBJ2-5, with 11 bases identical to TRBD1. CDR1 is SGHDT, CDR2 YYEEEE, per germline. This CDR3 has 15 residues. CDR3 amino acids: CASSLGTGGLETQHF. For the CDR3, the DNA is TGTGCCAGCAGCTTGGGGACAGGGGGCTTGGAGACCCAGCACTTC. Supplemented by reference TRBV5-6 and TRBJ2-5, the full variable domain reads DAGVTQSPTHLIKTRGQQVTLRCSPKSGHDTVSWYQQALGQGPQFIFQYYEEEERQRGNFPDRFSGHQFPNYSSELNVNALLLGDSALYLCASSLGTGGLETQHFGPGTRLLVL.

This clonotype was recorded a few times. The gene calls are TRBV19 and TRBJ2-1; 7 bases are a match to TRBD2. The CDR3 spans 15 residues. Trimming took 5 bases from V and 4 from J; bases not matched to a gene: 8. From germline, CDR1 is LNHDA and CDR2 SQIVND (reference sequence). The CDR3 region is CASSGSDSGYNEQFF. CDR3 nucleotide sequence: TGTGCCAGTAGTGGATCTGATAGCGGGTACAATGAGCAGTTCTTC.

Details on this clonotype: This clone may be a read error of a much larger clone one base away. The rearrangement uses TRBV20-1 and TRBJ1-1; weak D call: TRBD1 (5 bases). From germline, CDR1 is DFQATT and CDR2 SNEGSKA (reference sequence). With 5 bases removed from V and 0 bases from J, the gap between germline ends came to 13 bases. The CDR3 consists of 14 residues. DNA of the CDR3: TGCAGTGCTGGCCCCGACAGTCTGAACACTGAAGCTTTCTTT. Protein sequence: CSAGPDSLNTEAFF.